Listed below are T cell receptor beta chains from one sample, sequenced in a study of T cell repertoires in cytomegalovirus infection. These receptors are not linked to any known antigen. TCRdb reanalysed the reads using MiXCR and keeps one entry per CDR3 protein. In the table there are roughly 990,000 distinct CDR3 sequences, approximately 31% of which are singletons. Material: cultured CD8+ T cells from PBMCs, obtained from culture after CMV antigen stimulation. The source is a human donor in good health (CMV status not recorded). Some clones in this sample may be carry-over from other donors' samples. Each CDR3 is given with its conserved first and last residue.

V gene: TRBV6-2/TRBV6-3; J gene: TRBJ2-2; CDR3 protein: CASTSRGGPGELFF
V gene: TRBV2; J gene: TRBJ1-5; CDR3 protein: CASSSRVASNQPQHF
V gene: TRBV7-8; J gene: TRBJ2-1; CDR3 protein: CASSPADITAYNEQFF
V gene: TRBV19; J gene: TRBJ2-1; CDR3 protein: CASSIGGAGQNEQFF
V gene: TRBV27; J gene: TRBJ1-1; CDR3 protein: CASSLVPGAGTEAFF
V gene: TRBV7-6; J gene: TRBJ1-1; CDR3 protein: CASSPEAGGDTEAFF
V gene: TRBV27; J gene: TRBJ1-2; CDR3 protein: CASSLSIYGRANLAGYTF
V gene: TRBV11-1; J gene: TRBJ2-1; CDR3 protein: CASSFHDPTFYYEQFF
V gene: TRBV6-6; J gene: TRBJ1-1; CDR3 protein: CASSPPRQSSDTEAFF
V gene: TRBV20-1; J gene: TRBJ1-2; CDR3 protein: CSARDLGGRQIPDGYTF
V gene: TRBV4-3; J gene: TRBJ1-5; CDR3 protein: CASSQEVGYLGQPQHF
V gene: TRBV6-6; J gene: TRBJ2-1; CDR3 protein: CASSYGPGLAGGGDEQFF
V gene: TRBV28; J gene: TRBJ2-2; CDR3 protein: CASSLWGNTGELFF
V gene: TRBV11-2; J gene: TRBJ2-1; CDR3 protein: CASDDGGQSYNEQFF
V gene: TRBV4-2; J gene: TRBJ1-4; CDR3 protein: CASSQGARRGPTNEKLFF
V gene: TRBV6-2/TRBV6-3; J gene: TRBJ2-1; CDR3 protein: CASSYSYNEQFF
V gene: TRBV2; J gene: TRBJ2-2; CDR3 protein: CASEVASGDTGELFF
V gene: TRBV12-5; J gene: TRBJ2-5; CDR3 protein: CASGFGASEEETQYF
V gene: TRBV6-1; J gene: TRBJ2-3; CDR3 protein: CASSAQDRGADTQYF
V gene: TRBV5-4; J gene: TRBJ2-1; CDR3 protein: CASSATEGNEQFF
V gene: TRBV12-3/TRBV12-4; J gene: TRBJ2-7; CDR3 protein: CASSLAGVEQYF
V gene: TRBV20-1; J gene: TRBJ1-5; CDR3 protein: CSASESPGRGNQPQQF
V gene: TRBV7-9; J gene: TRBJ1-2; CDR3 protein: CASSAPGPNYGYTF
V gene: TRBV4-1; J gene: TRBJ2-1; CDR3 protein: CASSQRLVGDEQFF
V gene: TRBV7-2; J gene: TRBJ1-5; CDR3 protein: CASSLLLRGDQPQHF
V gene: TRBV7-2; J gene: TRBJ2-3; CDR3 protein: CANSFSGSGTDTQYF
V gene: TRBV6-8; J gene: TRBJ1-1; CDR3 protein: CASSPLLRRNTEAFF
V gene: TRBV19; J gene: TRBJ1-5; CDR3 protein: CASSSDGRNPYSNQPQHF
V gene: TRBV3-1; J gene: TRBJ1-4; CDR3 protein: CASSQDPRGHTNEKLFF
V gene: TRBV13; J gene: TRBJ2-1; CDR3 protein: CASSSHLAASQFF
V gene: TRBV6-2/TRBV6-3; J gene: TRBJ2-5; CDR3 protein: CASSYTSGTQETQYF
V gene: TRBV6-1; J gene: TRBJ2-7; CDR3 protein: CASSEERTGGPYEQYF
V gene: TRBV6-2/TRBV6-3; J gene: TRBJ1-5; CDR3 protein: CASSYSTAREPQHF
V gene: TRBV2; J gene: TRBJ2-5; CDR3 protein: CASSAERGSQETQYF
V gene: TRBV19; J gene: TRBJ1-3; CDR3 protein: CASHESSVNTIYF
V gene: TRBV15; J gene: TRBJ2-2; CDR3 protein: CATSRDLLNRAGELFF
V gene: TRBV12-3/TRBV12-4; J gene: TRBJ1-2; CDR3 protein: CASRGTQGGPYGYTF
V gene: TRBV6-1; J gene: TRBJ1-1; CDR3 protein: CASNLDRGMNTEAFF
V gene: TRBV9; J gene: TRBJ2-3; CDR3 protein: CASSPDGDHTDTQYF
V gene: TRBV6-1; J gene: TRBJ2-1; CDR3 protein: CASSARQGVWNEQFF
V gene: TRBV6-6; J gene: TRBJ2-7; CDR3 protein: CASTNSGYEQYF